Sequencing of this TCR beta chain was carried out in a study of PD-1 blockade in classical Hodgkin lymphoma (dated by TCRdb to 2018 to 2020). Looking at the study overall: Nivolumab dosing was 3 mg/kg intravenously every 2 weeks, continuing until either disease progression or unacceptable toxicity. The study used CyTOF and TCR beta sequencing to define a peripheral blood immune signature of response to PD-1 blockade in classical Hodgkin lymphoma.

Study-wide findings and limitations: CD4+ but not CD8+ TCR diversity rose significantly by C4D1 (p=0.0027 vs p=0.16), most apparent in complete responders (p=0.02). Trial patients with a complete response had baseline diversity similar to that of newly diagnosed patients, while partial responders and progressors had significantly lower diversity. Baseline TCR diversity was reported as lower in newly diagnosed patients than in healthy donors, and lower still in relapsed/refractory patients. The study was restricted to a single clinical trial cohort, and the causes of repertoire differences, possibly disease activity or prior therapy, were left undefined. Lower diversity was observed in patients in whom nivolumab was started less than 1 year after ASCT, and these patients were excluded from later analyses so that confounding by immune reconstitution would be avoided.

The CDR3 spans 15 residues, from the cysteine through the phenylalanine. Only CDR3 DNA remains: 45 bases, in frame from the first base. The germline V gene encodes CDR1 KGHSH and CDR2 LQKENI. Compared with germline, V lacks 2 bases and J lacks 2 bases; bases without a gene match: 4. The Qiagen DNeasy kit was used to extract genomic DNA both from unsorted PBMCs and from the negatively selected CD4+ and CD8+ fractions. TCR beta CDR3 regions were amplified by immunoSEQ multiplex PCR using primers annealing to V and J segments. A synthetic immune receptor repertoire was used to minimize amplification bias, and remaining bias was computationally removed after sequencing. In the source study's methods: Custom Python scripts were used to quantify repertoire diversity as the Shannon entropy index. Unsorted, CD4+ and CD8+ repertoires were analyzed separately, except in combined analyses where CD4+ and CD8+ sequences were merged in silico. A clone counted as expanded when the clone's frequency after treatment rose at least 2-fold relative to C1D1, and clones undetected at baseline were given a pseudocount of 0.5. Singleton clones were defined as clones with 0 or 1 copy at C1D1, and non-singleton clones were defined as clones with 2 or more copies. Clones expanded in unsorted samples were annotated as CD4+, CD8+ or unknown by matching protein sequences in sorted samples from the same patient. Wilcoxon tests on paired samples were used to test changes in diversity from C1D1 to C4D1. Entries here come from immuneACCESS through TCRdb and include only in-frame sequences with V and J called. Some clones fail to appear in such tables; in the studies checked, an unresolved V gene covers under half of the shortfall, and the cause of the remainder is unknown. The D gene and trimming were derived from the DNA, and the V and J assignments and clone size from that table. The sample table records about 75,000 clones; about 92% of these occur just once. Of the sample, approximately 8% is held by the ten largest clones.

In the paper's terms, the time point label means: cycle 1 day 1 (C1D1), immediately before nivolumab initiation. All trial patients had relapsed after autologous stem cell transplantation, with cohorts A, B and C differing in prior brentuximab vedotin exposure. The trial cohort comprised roughly 50 patients with relapsed/refractory classical Hodgkin lymphoma whose best overall responses were complete response, partial response or progressive disease. In the multi-cohort phase II CheckMate 205 trial, trial patients received single-agent nivolumab. An independent review committee assessed best overall response by applying the 2007 International Working Group response criteria. PBMCs from the trial were collected at three points: immediately before nivolumab initiation (C1D1), and during therapy at cycle 2 day 1 and cycle 4 day 1. After peripheral blood was drawn into 8 mL Vacutainer Cell Preparation Tubes, PBMCs were isolated by centrifugation and then cryopreserved.

About this clone: The specificity of this receptor is unknown. Base qualities are not recorded, but no much larger clone differs from it by a single base.

This sequence was found in a human donor with classical Hodgkin lymphoma. The sequence links TRBV18 to TRBJ2-7, and 9 junction bases match TRBD1. The sequenced sample was peripheral blood mononuclear cells (PBMCs), obtained at baseline. This receptor has the CDR3 CASSPETGGPYEQYF. The DNA reads TGTGCCAGCTCACCAGAGACAGGGGGACCCTACGAGCAGTACTTC.